This TCR beta chain stems from a study of long-term antiretroviral therapy in people with HIV. As for the study in general: Sampling started about a decade before the 2015 immediate-ART recommendation.

Study-wide points: With ART, diversity went up but was still lower than in transplant donor controls. CDR3 length ranges were narrower in HIV repertoires than in controls. Older ART regimens may have been in use when blood was drawn between the mid-2000s and the late 2010s.

This CDR3 has 15 amino acids. Germline CDR1 reads SEHNR; CDR2 reads FQNEAQ (reference sequence). Unmatched junction bases numbered 5, after V lost 1 base and J lost 3 bases. An immunoSEQ assay, version v3.0, was performed at survey level. TCRdb's table, derived via immunoSEQ multiplex PCR, lists solely in-frame clones and lacks some. The sample lists 35,000 to 40,000 clones; approximately 85% were seen once. Concerning this clone itself: What it recognizes is unknown.

The rearrangement links TRBV7-9 to TRBJ1-1, with TRBD1 matching over 7 bases. This sample comprised unsorted PBMCs, obtained 2.2 years after starting antiretroviral therapy. This TCR was recovered from a man aged 18 to 29 with HIV. DNA for the CDR3: TGTGCCAGCAGCTTAGGAGGGGGCGCCGACACTGAAGCTTTCTTT. Protein: CASSLGGGADTEAFF.